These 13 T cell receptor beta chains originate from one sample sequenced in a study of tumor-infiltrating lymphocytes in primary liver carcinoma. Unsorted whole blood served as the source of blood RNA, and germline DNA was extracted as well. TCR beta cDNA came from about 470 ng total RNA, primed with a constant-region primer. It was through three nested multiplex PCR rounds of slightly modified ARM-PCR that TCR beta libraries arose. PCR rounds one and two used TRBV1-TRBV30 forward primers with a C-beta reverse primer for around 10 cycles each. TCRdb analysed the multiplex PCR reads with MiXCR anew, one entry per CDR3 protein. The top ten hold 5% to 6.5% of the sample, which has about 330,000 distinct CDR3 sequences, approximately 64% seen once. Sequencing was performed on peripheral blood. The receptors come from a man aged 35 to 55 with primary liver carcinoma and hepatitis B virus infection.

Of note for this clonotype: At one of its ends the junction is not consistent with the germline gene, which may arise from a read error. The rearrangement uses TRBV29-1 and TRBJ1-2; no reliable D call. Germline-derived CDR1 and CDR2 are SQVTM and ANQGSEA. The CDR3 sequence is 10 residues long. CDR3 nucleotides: TGCAACGTTGATTCGGTAGGCTACACCTTC. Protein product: CNVDSVGYTF.

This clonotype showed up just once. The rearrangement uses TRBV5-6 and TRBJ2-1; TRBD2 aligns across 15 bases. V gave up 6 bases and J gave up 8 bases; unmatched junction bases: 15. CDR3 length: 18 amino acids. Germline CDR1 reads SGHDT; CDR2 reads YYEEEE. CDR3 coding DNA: TGTGCCAGCAACTATAACTCGCCGGGACTAGCGGGAGGAGATGAGCAGTTCTTC. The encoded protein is CASNYNSPGLAGGDEQFF.

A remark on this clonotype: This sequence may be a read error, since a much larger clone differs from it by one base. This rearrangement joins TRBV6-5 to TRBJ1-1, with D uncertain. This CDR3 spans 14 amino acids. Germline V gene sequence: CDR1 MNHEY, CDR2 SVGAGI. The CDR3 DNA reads TGTGCCAGCAATAAGGCGGGTATAAACACTCAAGCTTTCTTT. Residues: CASNKAGINTQAFF.

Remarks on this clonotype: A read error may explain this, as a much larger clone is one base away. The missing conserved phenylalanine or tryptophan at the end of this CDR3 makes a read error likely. CDR3 sequence: CASSYLGREEQYY. The DNA for the CDR3 is TGTGCCAGCAGTTACTTAGGACGGGAAGAGCAGTACTAC. The V gene is TRBV6-6, the J gene TRBJ2-7; the D gene is possibly TRBD2 (5 bases). Per germline, CDR1 MNHNY and CDR2 SVGAGI (reference sequence). V lost 1 base and J 7 bases, leaving 11 bases between the germline ends. The CDR3 is made up of 13 amino acids.

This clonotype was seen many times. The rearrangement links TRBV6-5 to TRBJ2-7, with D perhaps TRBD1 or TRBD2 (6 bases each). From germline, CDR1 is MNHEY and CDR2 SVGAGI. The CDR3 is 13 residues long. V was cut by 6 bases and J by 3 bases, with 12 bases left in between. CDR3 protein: CASSRGLDYEQYF. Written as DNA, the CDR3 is TGTGCCAGCAGCCGGGGGCTGGACTACGAGCAGTACTTC.

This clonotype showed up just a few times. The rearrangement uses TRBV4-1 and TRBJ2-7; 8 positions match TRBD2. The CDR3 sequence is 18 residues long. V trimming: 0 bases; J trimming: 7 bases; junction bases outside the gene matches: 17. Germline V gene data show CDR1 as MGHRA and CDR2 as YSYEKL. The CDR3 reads CASSQEGGTGGPRGEQYF. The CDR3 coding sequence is TGCGCCAGCAGCCAAGAAGGGGGAACGGGAGGGCCCAGGGGAGAGCAGTACTTC.

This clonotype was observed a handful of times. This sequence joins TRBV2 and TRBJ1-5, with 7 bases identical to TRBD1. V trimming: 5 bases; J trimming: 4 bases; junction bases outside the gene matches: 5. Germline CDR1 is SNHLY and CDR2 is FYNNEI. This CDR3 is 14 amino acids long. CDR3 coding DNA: TGTGCCAGCAGTTCGGACAGGATGAATCAGCCCCAGCATTTT. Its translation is CASSSDRMNQPQHF.

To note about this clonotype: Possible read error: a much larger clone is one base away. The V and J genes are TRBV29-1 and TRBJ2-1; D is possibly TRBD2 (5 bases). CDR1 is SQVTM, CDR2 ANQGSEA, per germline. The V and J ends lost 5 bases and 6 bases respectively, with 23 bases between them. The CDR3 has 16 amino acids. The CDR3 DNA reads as TGCAGCGTTACCCTATGGGCTAGCAGAACCTGCAATGAGCAGTTCTTC. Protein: CSVTLWASRTCNEQFF.

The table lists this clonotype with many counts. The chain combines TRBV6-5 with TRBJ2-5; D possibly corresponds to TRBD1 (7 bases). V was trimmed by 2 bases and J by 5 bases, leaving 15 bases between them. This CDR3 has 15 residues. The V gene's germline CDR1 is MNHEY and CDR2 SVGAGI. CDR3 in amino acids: CASSYGAGGLETQYF. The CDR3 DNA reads TGTGCCAGCAGTTACGGGGCAGGGGGGCTGGAGACCCAGTACTTC.

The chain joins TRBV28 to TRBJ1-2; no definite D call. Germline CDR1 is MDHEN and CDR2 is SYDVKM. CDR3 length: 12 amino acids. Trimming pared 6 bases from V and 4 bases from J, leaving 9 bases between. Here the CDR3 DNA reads TGTGCCAGCAGGGGAGGTGGCTATGGCTACACCTTC. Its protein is CASRGGGYGYTF.

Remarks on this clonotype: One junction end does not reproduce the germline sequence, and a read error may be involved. CDR3 DNA sequence: TGTGCCAGCAGTTTAAATCACTTGGAAGCCTTCTTT. Amino acid sequence: CASSLNHLEAFF. The chain links TRBV28 to TRBJ1-1; D is uncertain. From germline, CDR1 is MDHEN and CDR2 SYDVKM. The length of the CDR3 is 12 residues.

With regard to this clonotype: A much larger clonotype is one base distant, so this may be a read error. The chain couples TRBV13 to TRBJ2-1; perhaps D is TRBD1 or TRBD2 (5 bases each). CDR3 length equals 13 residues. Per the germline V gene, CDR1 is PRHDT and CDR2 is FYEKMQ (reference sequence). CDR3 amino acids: CARSLGGTNEQFF. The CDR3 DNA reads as TGTGCCAGAAGCTTAGGTGGGACCAATGAGCAGTTCTTC.

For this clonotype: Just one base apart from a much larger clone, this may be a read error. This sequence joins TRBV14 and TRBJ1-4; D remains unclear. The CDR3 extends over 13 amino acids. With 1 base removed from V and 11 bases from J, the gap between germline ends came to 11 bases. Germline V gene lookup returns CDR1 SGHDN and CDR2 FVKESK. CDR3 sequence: CASSQGRGLKLFF. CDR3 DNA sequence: TGTGCCAGCAGCCAAGGTCGAGGCCTCAAACTGTTTTTT.